This entry lists 24 T cell receptor beta chains sequenced from one sample in a study of blood T cell repertoires in COVID-19. Produced via immunoSEQ multiplex PCR; TCRdb's table is partial and in-frame only. The sample carries 300,000 to 400,000 clones, roughly 87% recorded once. Input material: PBMCs or T cells enriched from blood (not recorded which). All receptors derive from a woman in her 30s who had recovered from COVID-19.

In its sample, this clone was seen once. The chain has TRBV4-1 and TRBJ1-1, with TRBD1 as a possible D gene (6 bases). With 5 bases removed from V and 1 base from J, the gap between germline ends came to 11 bases. In germline, CDR1 is MGHRA, CDR2 YSYEKL. There are 14 residues in the CDR3. The CDR3 spells CASSGGQANTEAFF. CDR3 sequence (DNA): TGCGCCAGCAGCGGGGGCCAGGCGAACACTGAAGCTTTCTTT.

As for this clone: The same CDR3 arises from other DNA sequences in this sample as well. The rearrangement links TRBV6-2 or TRBV6-3 to TRBJ2-7; 7 bases agree with TRBD1. This CDR3 region has 14 residues. The germline CDR1 and CDR2 sequences are MNHEY and SVGEGT. The V and J ends lost 2 bases and 3 bases, in that order; junction bases with no gene match: 4. This CDR3 reads CASSYAGGSYEQYF. The DNA for the CDR3 is TGTGCCAGCAGTTACGCAGGGGGAAGCTACGAGCAGTACTTC.

The rearrangement uses TRBV7-9 and TRBJ1-2; 9 nucleotides line up with TRBD1. The CDR3 has 16 residues. The junction had 4 bases not matched to a gene; V was cut back by 2 bases and J by 0 bases. CDR1 is SEHNR and CDR2 is FQNEAQ in the germline V gene (reference sequence). The CDR3 spells CASSLRQGGANYGYTF. CDR3 DNA sequence: TGTGCCAGCAGCTTACGACAGGGGGGCGCTAACTATGGCTACACCTTC.

This clone appeared a single time. The genes are TRBV6-6 and TRBJ2-7, with TRBD1 matching over 11 bases. The CDR3 is 16 amino acids. Germline assignment: CDR1 MNHNY and CDR2 SVGAGI (reference sequence). V lost 4 bases and J lost 6; bases outside the gene matches: 11. In nucleotides, the CDR3 is TGTGCCAGCAGTTCTTACCCCCCGGGACAGGGGGGCGAGCAGTACTTC. It yields the protein CASSSYPPGQGGEQYF.

Only one count was recorded for this clone. V usage is TRBV18 and J usage is TRBJ1-6, with D possibly matching TRBD1 (5 bases). The CDR3 length is 16 residues. V lost 3 bases, J lost 4 bases, and 13 bases lay in between. Germline V lookup: CDR1 KGHSH, CDR2 LQKENI. The CDR3 DNA sequence: TGTGCCAGCTCACCTGCCGACAGCAATTATAATTCACCCCTCCACTTT. Its translation: CASSPADSNYNSPLHF.

This clone was observed a single time. The chain couples TRBV28 to TRBJ2-7; TRBD2 matches at 8 bases. After removal of 6 bases from V and 0 bases from J, the junction contained 10 bases not matched to a gene. This CDR3 has 16 amino acids. CDR1 MDHEN and CDR2 SYDVKM come from the germline V gene. CDR3 nucleotide sequence: TGTGCCAGCAGCCCCCCGGGCGGGGGGCACTCCTACGAGCAGTACTTC. Amino acid sequence: CASSPPGGGHSYEQYF.

The chain links TRBV30 to TRBJ1-6; 7 nucleotides line up with TRBD1. The CDR3 totals 16 residues. J gave up 4 bases and V 3 bases, and 9 bases lay outside the gene matches. Germline lookup yields CDR1 GTSNPN and CDR2 SVGIG (reference sequence). The CDR3 sequence is CAWSAPGTEYNSPLHF. CDR3 nucleotide sequence: TGTGCCTGGAGCGCCCCCGGGACAGAATATAATTCACCCCTCCACTTT.

This rearrangement joins TRBV18 to TRBJ1-4, with TRBD1 matching over 9 bases. The CDR3 spans 15 residues. V was pared by 6 bases and J by 7 bases, with 9 bases of the junction left unmatched. Germline assignment: CDR1 KGHSH and CDR2 LQKENI. The chain's CDR3 is CASSLDRGGGEKLFF. In DNA form, the CDR3 reads TGTGCCAGCTCGTTGGACAGGGGCGGCGGTGAAAAACTGTTTTTT.

A few counts support this clone. The chain links TRBV7-9 to TRBJ1-2; 7 nucleotides align to TRBD1. There are 15 residues in the CDR3. J lost 4 bases, V lost 3 bases, and 8 bases had no gene match. Germline CDR1 is SEHNR and CDR2 is FQNEAQ (reference sequence). This CDR3 is CASSLQTGLSYGYTF. CDR3 DNA: TGTGCCAGCAGCTTGCAGACAGGGCTCAGCTATGGCTACACCTTC.

The chain couples TRBV5-1 to TRBJ1-1; tentative D call: TRBD1 (5 bases). Germline V gives CDR1 SGHRS, CDR2 YFSETQ. Trimming took 4 bases from V and 6 from J, leaving 16 bases between them. The CDR3 consists of 14 residues. CDR3 sequence: CASSVEPGGSEAFF. The CDR3 nucleotides are TGCGCCAGCAGCGTCGAGCCCGGGGGGTCTGAAGCTTTCTTT. The complete variable domain, with remaining parts taken from reference TRBV5-1 and TRBJ1-1, reads KAGVTQTPRYLIKTRGQQVTLSCSPISGHRSVSWYQQTPGQGLQFLFEYFSETQRNKGNFPGRFSGRQFSNSRSEMNVSTLELGDSALYLCASSVEPGGSEAFFGQGTRLTVV.

V gene TRBV7-9 combines with J gene TRBJ1-6, with 9 nucleotides matching TRBD1. This CDR3 spans 16 amino acids. CDR1 SEHNR and CDR2 FQNEAQ come from the germline V gene (reference sequence). V trimming: 6 bases; J trimming: 9 bases; junction bases outside the gene matches: 12. CDR3 coding DNA: TGTGCCAGCAGTCTACGCTGGACAGGGGAGACTTCACCCCTCCACTTT. Protein sequence: CASSLRWTGETSPLHF.

The rearrangement uses TRBV24-1 and TRBJ2-3; TRBD1 aligns across 8 bases. From germline, CDR1 is KGHDR and CDR2 SFDVKD. Trimming took 7 bases from V and 3 from J; bases not matched to a gene: 8. This CDR3 has 15 amino acids. In DNA, the CDR3 is TGTGCCACCAGCCAGGGGGCCGTCTTTACAGATACGCAGTATTTT. Residues: CATSQGAVFTDTQYF.

CDR3 sequence: CASSPEAGAYNEQFF. CDR3 in DNA: TGTGCCAGCAGCCCTGAGGCAGGGGCCTACAATGAGCAGTTCTTC. This chain links TRBV5-4 with TRBJ2-1; weak D call: TRBD1 (6 bases). This CDR3 contains 15 residues. V shed 4 bases and J shed 2 bases, with 13 bases lying between them. CDR1 is SGHNT, CDR2 YYREEE, per germline (reference sequence). Filled out from reference TRBV5-4 and TRBJ2-1, the complete variable domain reads ETGVTQSPTHLIKTRGQQVTLRCSSQSGHNTVSWYQQALGQGPQFIFQYYREEENGRGNFPPRFSGLQFPNYSSELNVNALELDDSALYLCASSPEAGAYNEQFFGPGTRLTVL.

J is TRBJ1-2 and V is TRBV7-9, with D possibly TRBD1 on 6 matching bases. CDR3 length: 16 residues. CDR1 is SEHNR and CDR2 is FQNEAQ in the germline V gene (reference sequence). With 5 bases removed from V and 2 bases from J, the gap between germline ends came to 18 bases. CDR3 coding DNA: TGTGCCAGCAGCCTGGGGACAACCTCCGTCAACTATGGCTACACCTTC. Encoded protein: CASSLGTTSVNYGYTF.

The gene calls are TRBV4-1 and TRBJ2-1; TRBD2 matches 8 bases. Germline CDR1 reads MGHRA; CDR2 reads YSYEKL. CDR3 length: 17 amino acids. V dropped 0 bases and J dropped 7; count of bases not matched to a gene: 11. The CDR3 DNA follows: TGCGCCAGCAGCCAAGAATTTCCCAGCGGGGGTACGAATGAGCAGTTCTTC. It specifies CASSQEFPSGGTNEQFF.

The chain links TRBV15 to TRBJ2-7; D might be TRBD1 (6 bases). Trimming pared 0 bases from V and 2 bases from J, leaving 14 bases between. The CDR3 totals 16 residues. The germline gives CDR1 LNHNV, CDR2 YYDKDF (reference sequence). The CDR3 spells CATSRESTGPTYEQYF. The CDR3 DNA reads as TGTGCCACCAGCAGAGAATCCACAGGGCCAACCTACGAGCAGTACTTC. Looking up the rest from reference TRBV15 and TRBJ2-7 gives the full variable domain: DAMVIQNPRYQVTQFGKPVTLSCSQTLNHNVMYWYQQKSSQAPKLLFHYYDKDFNNEADTPDNFQSRRPNTSFCFLDIRSPGLGDTAMYLCATSRESTGPTYEQYFGPGTRLTVT.

This chain joins TRBV7-2 and TRBJ2-3; 7 bases agree with TRBD2. The CDR3 has 14 residues. Losses at the gene ends were 5 bases for V and 8 bases for J; bases not matched to a gene: 10. CDR1 and CDR2 (germline): SGHTA, FQGNSA. The CDR3 region is CASSPGLDQVTQYF. CDR3 sequence (DNA): TGTGCCAGCAGCCCCGGACTAGATCAGGTTACGCAGTATTTT.

The CDR3: CATSDASGGDNEQFF. In DNA, the CDR3 is TGTGCCACCAGTGACGCTAGCGGGGGGGACAATGAGCAGTTCTTC. The chain employs TRBV24-1 and TRBJ2-1, with 12 bases fitting TRBD2. This CDR3 has 15 residues. Germline CDR1 KGHDR, CDR2 SFDVKD. With V trimmed by 4 bases and J by 5 bases, 2 bases remained unmatched.

CDR3 amino acids: CASSMAEPQETQYF. CDR3 DNA sequence: TGTGCCAGTAGTATGGCGGAGCCCCAAGAGACCCAGTACTTC. J is TRBJ2-5 and V is TRBV19; no reliable D call. Germline V gene data show CDR1 as LNHDA and CDR2 as SQIVND (reference sequence). V lost 3 bases to trimming and J lost 1 base, with 9 bases between them. The CDR3 is 14 amino acids.

V is TRBV5-1 and J is TRBJ1-6, with 8 positions matching TRBD1. Germline CDR1 reads SGHRS; CDR2 reads YFSETQ. J lost 7 bases, V lost 7 bases, and 7 bases had no gene match. The CDR3 covers 14 residues. Here the CDR3 DNA reads TGCGCCAGCGGACAGGGAGGTGTAAATTCACCCCTCCACTTT. Its protein is CASGQGGVNSPLHF.

This clone was observed a handful of times. The chain has TRBV6-5 and TRBJ2-2; 8 positions match TRBD2. Trimming at V came to 7 bases and at J to 4 bases, leaving 8 bases not matched to a gene. The CDR3 is made up of 15 amino acids. CDR1 and CDR2 from the germline V gene are MNHEY and SVGAGI. The CDR3 loop reads CASKGAGDATGELFF. Written as DNA, the CDR3 is TGTGCCAGCAAAGGAGCGGGGGACGCCACCGGGGAGCTGTTTTTT.

This chain connects TRBV27 to TRBJ2-7; TRBD2 matches at 8 bases. The CDR3 runs to 14 residues. Germline assignment: CDR1 MNHEY and CDR2 SMNVEV (reference sequence). V shed 5 bases, J shed 1 base, and the junction held 4 bases outside the gene matches. CDR3 bases: TGTGCCAGCAGTCGGGGCGGGGGGTCCTACGAGCAGTACTTC. Encoded protein: CASSRGGGSYEQYF.

J is TRBJ2-7 and V is TRBV14; a possible D gene is TRBD1 (5 bases). The V gene lost 0 bases and the J gene lost 6 bases, with 18 bases spanning the gap. Germline CDR1 is SGHDN and CDR2 is FVKESK. The CDR3 extends over 16 amino acids. The CDR3 DNA sequence: TGTGCCAGCAGCCAAGAATGGGGCAGGGCGGCGAGCGAGCAGTACTTC. It is translated as CASSQEWGRAASEQYF.

This clone was picked up one time. The chain recombines TRBV7-8 with TRBJ2-3; TRBD2 agrees at 8 bases. This CDR3 has 15 amino acids. After removal of 4 bases from V and 2 bases from J, the junction contained 5 bases not matched to a gene. In germline, CDR1 is SGHVS, CDR2 FQNEAQ. DNA of the CDR3: TGTGCCAGCAGCTGGCGGGGGGCGAACACAGATACGCAGTATTTT. Its translation: CASSWRGANTDTQYF.